These T cell receptor beta chains were read from a single sample in a study of blood T cells in healthy people across ages. One entry per CDR3 protein results from TCRdb running MiXCR on the 5' RACE reads. The sample yields 550,000 to 750,000 distinct CDR3 sequences, more than 20% seen once. The sequenced sample was blood. Every receptor here comes from a man in his 70s in good health. The CDR3 runs from the conserved cysteine through the conserved F or W. Each record gives: J gene, clone size, V gene, D gene, CDR3 length, CDR3 protein, CDR3 DNA. D genes are given only for firm matches. Clone size appears in some rows only: once, few, many, or a class for an expanded clone.

TRBJ2-7	-	TRBV10-2	TRBD2	15	CASSEVGLAGNEQYF	TGCGCCAGCAGTGAGGTGGGACTAGCGGGGAACGAGCAGTACTTC
TRBJ2-7	-	TRBV6-2/TRBV6-3	TRBD2	16	CASSDLTSGSSYEQYF	TGTGCCAGCAGTGATCTCACTAGCGGGAGCTCCTACGAGCAGTACTTC
TRBJ2-7	few	TRBV29-1	-	17	CSVEEVDVASDFYEQYF	TGCAGCGTTGAAGAAGTGGATGTGGCCTCCGATTTCTACGAGCAGTACTTC
TRBJ2-7	many	TRBV12-3/TRBV12-4	TRBD1	14	CASSFESGGNEQYF	TGTGCCAGCAGTTTTGAATCAGGGGGCAACGAGCAGTACTTC
TRBJ2-2	many	TRBV4-1	-	17	CASSQEGGQTNTGELFF	TGCGCCAGCAGCCAAGAGGGTGGGCAGACGAACACCGGGGAGCTGTTTTTT
TRBJ2-3	few	TRBV20-1	TRBD1	13	CSARDEGAGTQYF	TGCAGTGCTAGAGATGAGGGGGCAGGTACGCAGTATTTT
TRBJ1-5	-	TRBV2	TRBD1	14	CASSLGDRDQPQHF	TGTGCCAGCTCCCTGGGGGACAGGGATCAGCCCCAGCATTTT
TRBJ2-7	few	TRBV6-2/TRBV6-3	-	15	CASSYSMQLAYEQYF	TGTGCCAGCAGTTATTCGATGCAGTTGGCCTACGAGCAGTACTTC
TRBJ2-1	-	TRBV5-1	TRBD1	14	CASSLFGTGDEQFF	TGCGCCAGCAGCTTGTTTGGGACAGGGGATGAGCAGTTCTTC
TRBJ2-1	-	TRBV6-5	TRBD2	16	CAGSSGLAGGENEQFF	TGTGCCGGCAGTTCCGGACTAGCGGGAGGGGAAAATGAGCAGTTCTTC
TRBJ2-1	many	TRBV5-1	-	13	CASSLEGGNEQFF	TGCGCCAGCAGCTTGGAAGGCGGTAATGAGCAGTTCTTC
TRBJ1-2	-	TRBV20-1	-	14	CSARAQGPNYGYTF	TGCAGTGCTAGAGCACAGGGTCCTAACTATGGCTACACCTTC
TRBJ2-1	few	TRBV2	TRBD2	15	CASEEVAGGYNEQFF	TGTGCCAGCGAGGAGGTAGCGGGAGGGTACAATGAGCAGTTCTTC
TRBJ2-7	-	TRBV7-9	-	15	CASSLAWTETYEQYF	TGTGCCAGCAGCTTAGCGTGGACGGAAACCTACGAGCAGTACTTC
TRBJ2-5	-	TRBV20-1	-	15	CSARDPSGVGETQYF	TGCAGTGCTAGAGATCCATCGGGAGTGGGAGAGACCCAGTACTTC
TRBJ2-1	few	TRBV29-1	TRBD2	16	CSAGGGGPHTYNEQFF	TGCAGCGCCGGGGGGGGAGGGCCTCACACCTACAATGAGCAGTTCTTC
TRBJ1-5	-	TRBV7-9	TRBD1	17	CASSLARGRGYDQPQHF	TGTGCCAGCAGCTTAGCGCGGGGCAGGGGGTACGATCAGCCCCAGCATTTT
TRBJ2-1	few	TRBV5-1	-	11	CASSSNGEQFF	TGCGCCAGCAGCTCTAACGGTGAGCAGTTCTTC
TRBJ2-5	-	TRBV5-1	TRBD2	16	CASSLESGRAGETQYF	TGCGCCAGCAGCTTGGAAAGCGGGAGGGCGGGTGAGACCCAGTACTTC
TRBJ2-1	many	TRBV6-5	TRBD1	15	CASSFGTAKDNEQFF	TGTGCCAGCAGTTTTGGGACAGCTAAAGACAATGAGCAGTTCTTC
TRBJ1-2	-	TRBV20-1	-	12	CSAWSLIYGYTF	TGCAGTGCTTGGTCTCTTATCTATGGCTACACCTTC
TRBJ2-7	-	TRBV7-6	TRBD1	17	CASSPPKGAASSYEQYF	TGTGCCAGCAGCCCACCCAAGGGGGCGGCCAGCTCCTACGAGCAGTACTTC
TRBJ2-1	once	TRBV12-3/TRBV12-4	TRBD1	14	CASKRRDSNNEQFF	TGTGCCAGCAAAAGACGGGACAGCAACAATGAGCAGTTCTTC
TRBJ2-7	-	TRBV4-2	-	15	CASSYLQGSSYEQYF	TGTGCCAGCAGCTACCTACAGGGATCCTCCTACGAGCAGTACTTC
TRBJ2-7	-	TRBV12-3/TRBV12-4	TRBD1	14	CASTLDRVSYEQYF	TGTGCCAGCACCCTTGACAGGGTGTCCTACGAGCAGTACTTC
TRBJ1-1	few	TRBV7-6	-	16	CASSPSVSSLNTEAFF	TGTGCCAGCAGCCCGAGCGTCAGTTCTTTGAACACTGAAGCTTTCTTT